This is a list of T cell receptor beta chains from one sample in a study of CD8+CD57+ T cells in acquired aplastic anemia. In TCRdb, the reads were re-called with MiXCR into one record per CDR3 protein. The table has roughly 150,000 distinct CDR3 sequences, 40% to 55% seen once; the top ten hold 2.5% to 3%. Source material: sorted CD4+, CD8+, or CD8+CD57+ T cells (not recorded which) from PBMCs. All receptors derive from a human donor with aplastic anemia. The CDR3 runs from the conserved cysteine through the conserved F or W. Each record gives: J gene, D gene, clone size, V gene, CDR3 protein, CDR3 DNA. D genes are given only for firm matches. The listing skips clone size in some rows; elsewhere it reads once, few, many or a size class.

TRBJ1-1,.,many,TRBV29-1,CSAWRGSSTEAFF,TGCAGCGCCTGGAGGGGATCGAGCACTGAAGCTTTCTTT
TRBJ2-2,.,few,TRBV12-3/TRBV12-4,CASSSSLGDGELFF,TGTGCCAGCAGCTCCTCGTTGGGAGACGGGGAGCTGTTTTTT
TRBJ1-1,.,.,TRBV7-3,CASTRVAGAANTEAFF,TGTGCCAGCACCAGAGTGGCAGGGGCCGCGAACACTGAAGCTTTCTTT
TRBJ2-1,TRBD2,once,TRBV11-1,CASSSLWVAGYNEQFF,TGTGCCAGCAGCTCCCTCTGGGTAGCGGGCTACAATGAGCAGTTCTTC
TRBJ2-1,.,.,TRBV7-2,CASSGGIGEQFF,TGTGCCAGCAGCGGGGGTATAGGTGAGCAGTTCTTC
TRBJ2-7,.,.,TRBV20-1,CSADGNSYEQYF,TGCAGTGCGGACGGAAACTCCTACGAGCAGTACTTC
TRBJ2-3,TRBD2,many,TRBV2,CASIAGVTDTQYF,TGTGCCAGCATTGCGGGAGTAACAGATACGCAGTATTTT
TRBJ1-5,.,many,TRBV20-1,CSARGGANQPQHF,TGCAGTGCTAGAGGGGGGGCCAATCAGCCCCAGCATTTT
TRBJ1-2,.,once,TRBV25-1,CASSEYVEAGDYGYTF,TGTGCCAGCAGTGAATACGTTGAGGCAGGAGACTATGGCTACACCTTC
TRBJ2-1,TRBD1,.,TRBV29-1,CSVEGGDRGRNEQFF,TGCAGCGTTGAAGGGGGGGACAGGGGTCGCAATGAGCAGTTCTTC
TRBJ1-2,.,.,TRBV3-1,CASSQGLRALNYGYTF,TGTGCCAGCAGCCAAGGTCTGAGGGCCCTTAACTATGGCTACACCTTC
TRBJ2-3,.,.,TRBV20-1,CSASPPTQYF,TGCAGTGCTAGTCCGCCTACGCAGTATTTT
TRBJ1-2,.,.,TRBV7-2,CASSNWHNYGYTF,TGTGCCAGCAGCAACTGGCATAACTATGGCTACACCTTC
TRBJ1-3,.,many,TRBV7-6,CASSRRAEGNTIYF,TGTGCCAGCAGCCGCCGGGCGGAAGGAAACACCATATATTTT
TRBJ1-6,.,.,TRBV11-1,CASSLTGGLNSPLHF,TGTGCCAGCAGCTTAACGGGGGGGCTAAATTCACCCCTCCACTTT
TRBJ1-1,.,.,TRBV6-4,CASSTEMNTEAFF,TGTGCCAGTTCGACAGAGATGAACACTGAAGCTTTCTTT
TRBJ2-7,TRBD2,.,TRBV7-8,CASSGGGLVYEQYF,TGTGCCAGCAGCGGGGGAGGGCTAGTCTACGAGCAGTACTTC
TRBJ2-7,.,many,TRBV6-1,CASTRAADTSYEQYF,TGTGCCAGCACCAGAGCGGCGGACACCTCCTACGAGCAGTACTTC
TRBJ2-1,.,few,TRBV25-1,CASFGRGRASYNEQFF,TGTGCCAGCTTTGGCAGGGGGAGGGCCTCCTACAATGAGCAGTTCTTC
TRBJ2-1,.,.,TRBV19,CVSSIWLGDEQFF,TGCGTCAGTAGTATATGGTTGGGAGATGAGCAGTTCTTC
TRBJ1-3,.,.,TRBV2,CASSEEETGGNTIYF,TGTGCCAGCAGTGAAGAGGAAACAGGGGGAAACACCATATATTTT
TRBJ2-1,.,many,TRBV7-2,CASSLGQITYNEQFF,TGTGCCAGCAGCTTAGGACAGATAACCTACAATGAGCAGTTCTTC
TRBJ1-2,TRBD1,many,TRBV7-2,CASSQGQGYYGYTF,TGTGCCAGCAGCCAGGGACAGGGGTACTATGGCTACACCTTC
TRBJ2-7,TRBD2,.,TRBV29-1,CSGTSGRTNTGEQYF,TGCAGCGGGACTAGCGGGAGGACTAACACCGGGGAGCAGTACTTC
TRBJ1-1,.,.,TRBV30,CARRRGNTEASF,TGTGCCCGGAGGAGGGGGAACACTGAAGCTTCCTTT
TRBJ2-5,.,.,TRBV29-1,CSVGRARETQYF,TGCAGCGTTGGCAGGGCCCGAGAGACCCAGTACTTC
TRBJ2-7,.,few,TRBV28,CASSRGLLVGYEQYF,TGTGCCAGCAGCCGGGGACTCCTGGTCGGATACGAGCAGTACTTC
TRBJ2-1,.,many,TRBV15,CATSRDGLASLNEQFF,TGTGCCACCAGCAGAGATGGGCTAGCATCCCTCAATGAGCAGTTCTTC
TRBJ2-5,.,.,TRBV6-6,CAGSYSTETQYF,TGTGCCGGCAGTTACTCGACGGAGACCCAGTACTTC
TRBJ2-7,TRBD2,many,TRBV15,CATSRLAGGPYEQYF,TGTGCCACCAGCAGATTAGCGGGAGGTCCCTACGAGCAGTACTTC
TRBJ2-5,TRBD2,many,TRBV29-1,CSGGTSGRETQYF,TGCAGCGGGGGGACTAGCGGGAGGGAGACCCAGTACTTC
TRBJ1-2,.,.,TRBV18,CASSPEGGQGYTF,TGTGCCAGCTCACCTGAGGGGGGGCAAGGCTACACCTTC
TRBJ1-3,.,many,TRBV5-1,CASSPGGSGSGNTIYF,TGCGCCAGCAGCCCTGGGGGGTCAGGGTCTGGAAACACCATATATTTT
TRBJ1-6,TRBD1,.,TRBV7-2,CASSSGQGYNSPLHF,TGTGCCAGCAGCTCCGGACAGGGCTATAATTCACCCCTCCACTTT
TRBJ1-2,.,many,TRBV15,CATSRSLGADYGYTF,TGTGCCACCAGCAGATCCCTTGGGGCAGACTATGGCTACACCTTC
TRBJ1-6,.,.,TRBV19,CASKQQGNSPLHF,TGTGCCAGTAAACAACAGGGTAATTCACCCCTCCACTTT
TRBJ1-2,TRBD1,many,TRBV10-2,CASSPDLDRGGGYTF,TGCGCCAGCAGTCCGGACCTAGACAGGGGAGGCGGCTACACCTTC
TRBJ2-7,.,many,TRBV12-5,CASGRTIYEQYF,TGTGCTAGTGGCCGGACAATCTACGAGCAGTACTTC
TRBJ2-2,TRBD1,many,TRBV7-7,CASSSGQGPTGELFF,TGTGCCAGCAGCTCTGGACAGGGGCCCACCGGGGAGCTGTTTTTT
TRBJ1-2,TRBD1,many,TRBV10-2,CASSEGTGGDGYTF,TGCGCCAGCAGTGAAGGGACAGGGGGCGATGGCTACACCTTC
TRBJ2-7,TRBD2,many,TRBV10-3,CAISEGLAGGHYEQYF,TGTGCCATCAGTGAAGGGCTAGCGGGAGGGCACTACGAGCAGTACTTC
TRBJ2-3,.,.,TRBV20-1,CSARGPGTDTQYF,TGCAGTGCTAGAGGGCCAGGGACAGATACGCAGTATTTT